Following are 12 T cell receptor beta chains from one sample sequenced in a study of T cell responses to AZD1222 COVID-19 vaccine. Only in-frame clones appear in the TCRdb table, and some are missing; sequencing was by immunoSEQ multiplex PCR. The profile shows more than 85,000 clones, approximately 94% of them singletons. Sequencing was performed on peripheral blood, taken 28 days after the second AZD1222 dose. All receptors derive from an adult who received the AZD1222 COVID-19 vaccine.

This chain links TRBV28 with TRBJ2-7, with 7 bases identical to TRBD1. V gave up 3 bases and J gave up 4 bases; unmatched junction bases: 9. The CDR3 spans 15 residues. Germline V gene sequence: CDR1 MDHEN, CDR2 SYDVKM. DNA for the CDR3: TGTGCCAGCAGTTTCGAGACAGGGAAGGGATACGAGCAGTACTTC. Its translation is CASSFETGKGYEQYF.

This clone was recorded a few times. This rearrangement joins TRBV18 to TRBJ1-1, with D possibly TRBD1 on 6 matching bases. With 2 bases removed from V and 1 base from J, the gap between germline ends came to 17 bases. Germline V gene data show CDR1 as KGHSH and CDR2 as LQKENI. The CDR3 runs 17 residues. As DNA, the CDR3 is TGTGCCAGCTCACCATCGTCACAGGGATTCAGGAACACTGAAGCTTTCTTT. Translating gives CASSPSSQGFRNTEAFF.

The chain carries TRBV6-5 and TRBJ2-7; 9 nucleotides line up with TRBD1. J was trimmed by 4 bases and V by 0 bases; bases with no gene match: 7. This CDR3 is 16 amino acids long. Germline-derived CDR1 and CDR2 are MNHEY and SVGAGI. DNA for the CDR3: TGTGCCAGCAGTTACTCGCGACAGGGGGGGCTTTACGAGCAGTACTTC. This translates into CASSYSRQGGLYEQYF.

The DNA of the CDR3 is TGTGCCAGCAGCCCTGGGGGGGACCGAGAGACCCAGTACTTC. It translates to CASSPGGDRETQYF. The chain is built from TRBV11-3 and TRBJ2-5, with 7 bases lining up with TRBD2. CDR1 and CDR2 from the germline V gene are SGHNT and YENEEA. V lost 5 bases to trimming and J lost 4 bases; unmatched junction nucleotides: 7. The CDR3 is 14 residues long.

V usage is TRBV7-9 and J usage is TRBJ1-5, with D unclear. This CDR3 has 14 residues. V lost 5 bases and J lost 0, with 8 bases in between. Germline values: CDR1 SEHNR, CDR2 FQNEAQ (reference sequence). DNA for the CDR3: TGTGCCAGCAGCCCCCGGGGTAGCAATCAGCCCCAGCATTTT. It is translated as CASSPRGSNQPQHF.

V gene TRBV6-5 combines with J gene TRBJ2-2; no definite D call. Per the germline V gene, CDR1 is MNHEY and CDR2 is SVGAGI. V lost 7 bases, J lost 0 bases, and 6 bases lay in between. This CDR3 comprises 13 residues. The DNA of the CDR3 is TGTGCCAGCACGGATCCGAACACCGGGGAGCTGTTTTTT. As protein: CASTDPNTGELFF.

CDR3 nucleotide sequence: TGTGCCAGCAGCAAAGCCAGGCAGGGCCTTAATGAAAAACTGTTTTTT. Amino acids: CASSKARQGLNEKLFF. V is TRBV21-1 and J is TRBJ1-4; the tabulated D call, TRBD1, remains unverified against the DNA. TRBV21-1 is an annotated pseudogene. The CDR3 runs 16 residues.

This chain uses TRBV19 with TRBJ2-7; 8 bases match TRBD1. CDR3 size: 16 residues. In germline, CDR1 is LNHDA, CDR2 SQIVND (reference sequence). V was pared by 4 bases and J by 3 bases, with 11 bases of the junction left unmatched. CDR3 residues: CASSTDRDRPFYEQYF. CDR3 DNA sequence: TGTGCCAGTAGTACTGACCGGGACAGGCCATTCTACGAGCAGTACTTC.

The J gene is TRBJ1-2, the V gene TRBV11-2; a possible D gene is TRBD1 (6 bases). In germline, CDR1 is SGHAT, CDR2 FQNNGV. The CDR3 extends over 13 amino acids. The V gene lost 2 bases and the J gene lost 7 bases, with 11 bases spanning the gap. CDR3 nucleotides: TGTGCCAGCAGCTTATATGGGGGCCCTGGCTACACCTTC. Amino acid sequence: CASSLYGGPGYTF. Variable domain in full (rest from reference TRBV11-2 and TRBJ1-2): EAGVAQSPRYKIIEKRQSVAFWCNPISGHATLYWYQQILGQGPKLLIQFQNNGVVDDSQLPKDRFSAERLKGVDSTLKIQPAKLEDSAVYLCASSLYGGPGYTFGSGTRLTVV.

The rearrangement joins TRBV6-6 to TRBJ2-7, with D perhaps matching TRBD1 (7 bases). Trimming cost V 9 bases and J 5 bases, with 17 bases left between them. This CDR3 has 13 residues. Germline CDR1 and CDR2: MNHNY and SVGAGI (reference sequence). The CDR3 loop is CASGGNRGHEQYF. The DNA for the CDR3 is TGTGCCAGTGGGGGGAACAGGGGACACGAGCAGTACTTC.

In DNA, the CDR3 is TGTGCCAGCAGCTCCGAACCCGGGACAGCGAACACCGGGGAGCTGTTTTTT. Translation gives CASSSEPGTANTGELFF. The chain is built from TRBV13 and TRBJ2-2, with 7 bases matching TRBD1. Looked up from germline, CDR1 is PRHDT and CDR2 is FYEKMQ (reference sequence). This CDR3 has 17 residues. The V segment lost 4 bases and the J segment 0 bases; nucleotides outside the gene matches: 8.

This rearrangement joins TRBV5-1 to TRBJ2-7; D is perhaps TRBD1 (6 bases). Trimming left V 4 bases short and J 0 bases short, with 14 bases between. The CDR3 has 15 amino acids. CDR1 is SGHRS, CDR2 YFSETQ, per germline. The CDR3 nucleotides read TGCGCCAGCAGCCGGGGTGACAGGCCCTCCTACGAGCAGTACTTC. This translates into CASSRGDRPSYEQYF.